Below are 18 T cell receptor beta chains sequenced from a single sample in a study of shared clonotypes between healthy human individuals. Method: immunoSEQ multiplex PCR; TCRdb's copy keeps in-frame clones and lacks some. The top ten clones hold 9.5% to 15% of a sample with 450,000 to 600,000 clones, 79% of them seen once. Sequencing was done on a sample of PBMCs. The receptor set was obtained from a woman aged 40 to 49 in good health. Some clones in this sample may be carry-over from other donors' samples.

The chain carries TRBV10-3 and TRBJ2-2; 14 bases agree with TRBD2. CDR3 length: 16 amino acids. Trimming removed 4 bases from V and 7 bases from J; junction bases left unmatched: 5. Germline V gives CDR1 ENHRY, CDR2 SYGVKD. CDR3 DNA sequence: TGTGCCATCAGTGGGGGGACTAGCGGGAGTGGCGGGGAGCTGTTTTTT. Protein sequence: CAISGGTSGSGGELFF.

The chain has TRBV6-1 and TRBJ1-3; 7 bases line up with TRBD1. Germline CDR1 is MNHNS and CDR2 is SASEGT. The CDR3 spans 14 residues. The ends lost 7 bases at V and 2 bases at J; junction bases unmatched: 5. The CDR3 coding sequence is TGTGCCAGCACACAGGGGAGCCCTGGAAACACCATATATTTT. Translation: CASTQGSPGNTIYF.

This clone occurred once. The V and J genes are TRBV28 and TRBJ1-2; D not resolved. V was clipped by 3 bases and J by 7 bases, with 15 bases between them. This CDR3 spans 14 amino acids. Per germline, CDR1 MDHEN and CDR2 SYDVKM. This chain's CDR3 is CASSLLTEPGGYTF. The CDR3 DNA reads TGTGCCAGCAGTTTGCTGACCGAGCCCGGTGGCTACACCTTC.

The gene calls are TRBV9 and TRBJ1-1; a weak D match, TRBD1 (5 bases). Trimming removed 4 bases from V and 4 bases from J, with 14 bases in between. The CDR3 sequence is 14 residues long. Germline assignment: CDR1 SGDLS and CDR2 YYNGEE. CDR3 in amino acids: CASSPNTGITEAFF. DNA for the CDR3: TGTGCCAGCAGCCCAAATACAGGAATCACTGAAGCTTTCTTT.

Concerning this clone itself: A much more abundant neighbour one base away suggests this may be a read error. V and J are TRBV28 and TRBJ2-6; D is ambiguous. Trimming removed 2 bases at V and 0 bases at J, with 5 bases between. The CDR3 consists of 15 residues. Looked up from germline, CDR1 is MDHEN and CDR2 is SYDVKM. Here the CDR3 DNA reads TGTGCCAGCAGTTTAAGTAGCTCTGGGGCCAACGTCCTGACTTTC. This sequence encodes CASSLSSSGANVLTF. The full variable domain, completed using reference TRBV28 and TRBJ2-6, is DVKVTQSSRYLVKRTGEKVFLECVQDMDHENMFWYRQDPGLGLRLIYFSYDVKMKEKGDIPEGYSVSREKKERFSLILESASTNQTSMYLCASSLSSSGANVLTFGAGSRLTVL.

V is TRBV19 and J is TRBJ2-7, with D maybe TRBD1 (6 bases). Germline V gene lookup returns CDR1 LNHDA and CDR2 SQIVND (reference sequence). CDR3 length: 13 residues. Between the trimmed V and J ends, which lost 4 bases and 6 bases, there was a span of 13 bases. The CDR3 spells CASSKQGRLEQYF. CDR3 in DNA: TGTGCCAGTAGTAAACAGGGAAGGCTCGAGCAGTACTTC. The variable domain in full, with the rest retrieved from reference TRBV19 and TRBJ2-7, is DGGITQSPKYLFRKEGQNVTLSCEQNLNHDAMYWYRQDPGQGLRLIYYSQIVNDFQKGDIAEGYSVSREKKESFPLTVTSAQKNPTAFYLCASSKQGRLEQYFGPGTRLTVT.

The chain is built from TRBV2 and TRBJ2-7, with TRBD1 matching 8 bases. The germline CDR1 and CDR2 sequences are SNHLY and FYNNEI. Trimming at V came to 0 bases and at J to 3 bases, leaving 7 bases not matched to a gene. The CDR3 is 16 residues long. CDR3 sequence reads: CASSEASPGQGYEQYF. In DNA form, the CDR3 reads TGTGCCAGCAGTGAAGCCTCCCCAGGACAGGGCTACGAGCAGTACTTC.

This sequence joins TRBV28 and TRBJ2-6; the match to TRBD2 covers 7 bases. Per the germline V gene, CDR1 is MDHEN and CDR2 is SYDVKM. The CDR3 loop spans 18 amino acids. The V gene end was trimmed by 0 bases and the J gene end by 2 bases; junction bases not matched to a gene: 7. The CDR3 coding sequence is TGTGCCAGCAGTTTATGGATGGCGGGAGTGACTGGGGCCAACGTCCTGACTTTC. It is translated as CASSLWMAGVTGANVLTF. Complete variable domain (other parts from reference TRBV28 and TRBJ2-6): DVKVTQSSRYLVKRTGEKVFLECVQDMDHENMFWYRQDPGLGLRLIYFSYDVKMKEKGDIPEGYSVSREKKERFSLILESASTNQTSMYLCASSLWMAGVTGANVLTFGAGSRLTVL.

V gene TRBV19 combines with J gene TRBJ2-3; no definite D call. V was cut by 3 bases and J by 2 bases, with 9 bases left in between. Germline V gene sequence: CDR1 LNHDA, CDR2 SQIVND (reference sequence). This CDR3 contains 14 residues. The CDR3 DNA follows: TGTGCCAGTAGTATGCGGCAGGTCACAGATACGCAGTATTTT. This codes for CASSMRQVTDTQYF.

The rearrangement joins TRBV11-3 to TRBJ2-7; 11 bases agree with TRBD1. Looked up from germline, CDR1 is SGHNT and CDR2 is YENEEA. The length of the CDR3 is 15 residues. The V and J ends lost 4 bases and 5 bases, in that order; junction bases with no gene match: 7. The CDR3 DNA follows: TGTGCCAGCAGCTCAAAGGGACAGGGGGAAAACGAGCAGTACTTC. This translates into CASSSKGQGENEQYF.

This chain connects TRBV5-4 to TRBJ2-1, with D hard to call. Germline loops: CDR1 SGHNT, CDR2 YYREEE (reference sequence). The CDR3 consists of 16 residues. V was cut by 3 bases and J by 6 bases, with 19 bases left in between. The CDR3 loop is CASSSPTGPSTNEQFF. CDR3 DNA: TGTGCCAGCAGCTCGCCCACTGGTCCGTCGACCAATGAGCAGTTCTTC.

V gene TRBV25-1 combines with J gene TRBJ2-1, with D tentatively TRBD2 (6 bases). Trimming took 7 bases from V and 8 from J, leaving 15 bases between them. Germline assignment: CDR1 MGHDK and CDR2 SYGVNS. There are 13 residues in the CDR3. CDR3 sequence (DNA): TGTGCCAGCAAGAATCCGGCTAGCGATGAGCAGTTCTTC. The encoded protein is CASKNPASDEQFF.

The rearrangement links TRBV11-3 to TRBJ2-3, with 9 bases fitting TRBD2. The CDR3 spans 14 residues. The junction had 5 bases not matched to a gene; V was cut back by 8 bases and J by 2 bases. Germline assignment: CDR1 SGHNT and CDR2 YENEEA. The CDR3 loop reads CASSGGLATDTQYF. The CDR3 DNA follows: TGTGCCAGCTCTGGGGGACTAGCCACAGATACGCAGTATTTT.

The rearrangement uses TRBV7-3 and TRBJ2-3, with D perhaps TRBD2 (5 bases). Deletions cut 5 bases from V and 6 bases from J, with 12 bases between. The length of the CDR3 is 13 residues. The germline gives CDR1 SGHTA, CDR2 FQGTGA. Here the CDR3 DNA reads TGTGCCAGCAGCGTAATGGCGGGCGATACGCAGTATTTT. It is translated as CASSVMAGDTQYF.

The chain uses TRBV7-3 and TRBJ2-2, with 8 nucleotides matching TRBD1. Per the germline V gene, CDR1 is SGHTA and CDR2 is FQGTGA. After removal of 1 base from V and 0 bases from J, the junction contained 7 bases not matched to a gene. This CDR3 spans 18 amino acids. The CDR3 sequence is CASSLRATGASNTGELFF. For the CDR3, the DNA is TGTGCCAGCAGCTTAAGAGCGACAGGGGCCTCGAACACCGGGGAGCTGTTTTTT.

The chain links TRBV27 to TRBJ2-7; perhaps TRBD1 as D (6 bases). Between the trimmed V and J ends, which lost 5 bases and 5 bases, there was a span of 10 bases. The germline CDR1 and CDR2 sequences are MNHEY and SMNVEV (reference sequence). The length of the CDR3 is 12 residues. The CDR3 protein is CASSPRQDEQYF. CDR3 bases: TGTGCCAGCAGTCCAAGACAGGACGAGCAGTACTTC.

This chain uses TRBV7-9 with TRBJ2-7; TRBD1 agrees at 9 bases. Germline V lookup: CDR1 SEHNR, CDR2 FQNEAQ (reference sequence). The CDR3 contains 17 residues. V was pared by 1 base and J by 5 bases, with 12 bases of the junction left unmatched. The CDR3 spells CASSLVLNRDRAHEQYF. The CDR3 DNA is TGTGCCAGCAGCTTAGTCCTGAACCGGGACAGGGCCCACGAGCAGTACTTC.

This chain links TRBV6-6 with TRBJ1-1, with a tentative D call TRBD1 (5 bases). Per germline, CDR1 MNHNY and CDR2 SVGAGI (reference sequence). Trimming stripped 7 bases from V and 1 base from J, with 10 bases between. The CDR3 extends over 13 amino acids. The CDR3 is CASTSQENTEAFF. CDR3 DNA sequence: TGTGCCAGCACGTCACAGGAGAACACTGAAGCTTTCTTT.